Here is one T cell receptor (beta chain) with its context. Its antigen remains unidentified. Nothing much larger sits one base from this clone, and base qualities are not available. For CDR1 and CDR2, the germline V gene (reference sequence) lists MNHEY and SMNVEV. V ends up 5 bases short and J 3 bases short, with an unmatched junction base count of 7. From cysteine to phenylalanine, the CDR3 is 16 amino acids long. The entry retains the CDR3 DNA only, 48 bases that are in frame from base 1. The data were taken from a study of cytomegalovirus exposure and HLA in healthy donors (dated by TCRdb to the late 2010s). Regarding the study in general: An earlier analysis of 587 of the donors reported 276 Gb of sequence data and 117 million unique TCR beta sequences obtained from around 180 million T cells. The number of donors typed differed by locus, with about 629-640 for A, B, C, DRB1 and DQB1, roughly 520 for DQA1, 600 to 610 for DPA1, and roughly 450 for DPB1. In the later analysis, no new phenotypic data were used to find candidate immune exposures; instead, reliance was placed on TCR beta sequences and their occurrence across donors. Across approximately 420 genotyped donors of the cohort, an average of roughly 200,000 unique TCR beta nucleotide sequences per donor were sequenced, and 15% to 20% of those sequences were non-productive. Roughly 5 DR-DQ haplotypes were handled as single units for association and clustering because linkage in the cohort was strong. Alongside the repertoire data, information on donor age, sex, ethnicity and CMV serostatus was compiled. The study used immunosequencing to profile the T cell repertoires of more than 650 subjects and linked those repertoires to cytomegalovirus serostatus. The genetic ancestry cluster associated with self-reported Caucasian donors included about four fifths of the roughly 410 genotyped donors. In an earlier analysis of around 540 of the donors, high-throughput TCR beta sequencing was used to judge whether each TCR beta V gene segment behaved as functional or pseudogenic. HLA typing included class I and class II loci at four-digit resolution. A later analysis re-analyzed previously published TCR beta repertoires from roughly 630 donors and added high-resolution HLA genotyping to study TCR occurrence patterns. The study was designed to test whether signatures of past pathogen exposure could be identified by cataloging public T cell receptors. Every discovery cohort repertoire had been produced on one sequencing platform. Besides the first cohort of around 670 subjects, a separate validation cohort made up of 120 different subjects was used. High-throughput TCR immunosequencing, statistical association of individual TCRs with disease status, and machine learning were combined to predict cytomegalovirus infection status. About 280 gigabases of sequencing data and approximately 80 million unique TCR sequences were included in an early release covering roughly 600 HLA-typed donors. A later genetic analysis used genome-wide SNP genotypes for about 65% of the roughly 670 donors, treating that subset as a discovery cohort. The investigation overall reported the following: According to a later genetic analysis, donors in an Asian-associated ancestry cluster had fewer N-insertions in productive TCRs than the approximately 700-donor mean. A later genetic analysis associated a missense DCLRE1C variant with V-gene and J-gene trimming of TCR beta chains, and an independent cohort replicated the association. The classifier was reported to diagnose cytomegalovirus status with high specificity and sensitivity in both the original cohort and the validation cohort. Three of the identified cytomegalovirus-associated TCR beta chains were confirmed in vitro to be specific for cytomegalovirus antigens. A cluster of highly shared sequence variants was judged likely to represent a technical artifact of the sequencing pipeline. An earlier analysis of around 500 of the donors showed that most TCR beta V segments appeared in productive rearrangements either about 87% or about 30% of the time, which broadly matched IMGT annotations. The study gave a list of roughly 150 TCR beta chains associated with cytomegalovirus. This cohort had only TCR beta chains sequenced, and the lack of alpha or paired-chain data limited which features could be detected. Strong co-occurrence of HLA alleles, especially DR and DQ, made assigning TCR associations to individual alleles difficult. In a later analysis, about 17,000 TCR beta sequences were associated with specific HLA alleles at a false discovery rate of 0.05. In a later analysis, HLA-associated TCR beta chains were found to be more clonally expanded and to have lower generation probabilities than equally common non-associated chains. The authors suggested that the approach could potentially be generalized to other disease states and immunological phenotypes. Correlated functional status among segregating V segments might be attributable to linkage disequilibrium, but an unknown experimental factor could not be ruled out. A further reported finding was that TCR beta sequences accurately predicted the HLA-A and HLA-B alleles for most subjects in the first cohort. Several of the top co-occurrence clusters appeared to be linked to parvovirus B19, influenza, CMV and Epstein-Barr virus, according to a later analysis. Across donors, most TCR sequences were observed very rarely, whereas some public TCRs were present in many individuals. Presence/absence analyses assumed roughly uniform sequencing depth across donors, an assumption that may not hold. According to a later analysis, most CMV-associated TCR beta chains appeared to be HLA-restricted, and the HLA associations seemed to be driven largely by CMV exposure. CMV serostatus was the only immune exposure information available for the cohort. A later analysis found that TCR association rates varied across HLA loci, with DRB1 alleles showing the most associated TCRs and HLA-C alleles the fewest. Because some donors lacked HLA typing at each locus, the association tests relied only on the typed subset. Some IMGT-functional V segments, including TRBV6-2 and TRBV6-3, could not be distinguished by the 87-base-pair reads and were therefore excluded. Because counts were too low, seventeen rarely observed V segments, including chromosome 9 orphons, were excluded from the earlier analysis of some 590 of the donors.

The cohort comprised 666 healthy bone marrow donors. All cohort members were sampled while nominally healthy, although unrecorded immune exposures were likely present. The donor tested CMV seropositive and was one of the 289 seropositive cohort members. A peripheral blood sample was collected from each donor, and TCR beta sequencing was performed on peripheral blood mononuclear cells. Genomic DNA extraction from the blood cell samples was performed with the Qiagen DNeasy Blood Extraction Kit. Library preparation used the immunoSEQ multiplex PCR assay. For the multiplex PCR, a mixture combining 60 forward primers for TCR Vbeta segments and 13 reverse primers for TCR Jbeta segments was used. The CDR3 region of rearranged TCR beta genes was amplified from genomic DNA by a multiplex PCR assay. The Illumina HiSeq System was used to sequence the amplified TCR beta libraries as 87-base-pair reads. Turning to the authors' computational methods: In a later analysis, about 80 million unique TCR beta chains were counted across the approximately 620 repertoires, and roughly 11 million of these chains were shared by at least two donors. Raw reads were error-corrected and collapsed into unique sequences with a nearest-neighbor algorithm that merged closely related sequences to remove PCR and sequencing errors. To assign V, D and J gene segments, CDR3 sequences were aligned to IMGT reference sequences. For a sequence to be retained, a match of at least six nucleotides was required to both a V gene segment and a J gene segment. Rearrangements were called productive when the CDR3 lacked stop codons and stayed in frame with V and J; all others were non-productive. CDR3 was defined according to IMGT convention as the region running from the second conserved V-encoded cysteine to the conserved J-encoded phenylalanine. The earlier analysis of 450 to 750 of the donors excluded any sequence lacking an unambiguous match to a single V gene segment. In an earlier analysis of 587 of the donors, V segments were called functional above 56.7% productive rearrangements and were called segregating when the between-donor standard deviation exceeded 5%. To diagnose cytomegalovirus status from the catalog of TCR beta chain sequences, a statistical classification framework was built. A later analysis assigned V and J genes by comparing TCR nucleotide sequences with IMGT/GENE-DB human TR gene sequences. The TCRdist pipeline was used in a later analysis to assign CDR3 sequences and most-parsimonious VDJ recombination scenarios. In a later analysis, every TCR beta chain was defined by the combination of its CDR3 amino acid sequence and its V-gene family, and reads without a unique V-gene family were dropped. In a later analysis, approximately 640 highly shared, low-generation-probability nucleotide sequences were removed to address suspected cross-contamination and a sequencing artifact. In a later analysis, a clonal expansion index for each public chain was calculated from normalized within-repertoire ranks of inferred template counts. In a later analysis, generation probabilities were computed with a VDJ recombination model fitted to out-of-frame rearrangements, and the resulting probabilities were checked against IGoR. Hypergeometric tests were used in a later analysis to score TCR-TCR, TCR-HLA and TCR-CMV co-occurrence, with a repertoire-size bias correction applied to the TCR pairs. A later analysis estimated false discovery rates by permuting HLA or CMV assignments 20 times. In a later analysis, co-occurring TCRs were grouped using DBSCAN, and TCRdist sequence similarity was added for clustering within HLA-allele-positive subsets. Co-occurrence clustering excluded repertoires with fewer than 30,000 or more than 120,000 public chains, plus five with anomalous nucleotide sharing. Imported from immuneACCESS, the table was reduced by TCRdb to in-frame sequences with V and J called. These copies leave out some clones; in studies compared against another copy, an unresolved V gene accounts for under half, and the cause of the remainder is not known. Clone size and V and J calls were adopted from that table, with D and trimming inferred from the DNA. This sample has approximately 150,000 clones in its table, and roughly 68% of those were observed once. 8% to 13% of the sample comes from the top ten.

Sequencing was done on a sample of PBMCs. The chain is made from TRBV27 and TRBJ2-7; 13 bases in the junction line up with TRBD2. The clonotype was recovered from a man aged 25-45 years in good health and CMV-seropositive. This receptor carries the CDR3 CASSEFRTSGSYEQYF. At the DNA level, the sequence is TGTGCCAGCAGTGAGTTCAGGACTAGCGGGAGCTACGAGCAGTACTTC.